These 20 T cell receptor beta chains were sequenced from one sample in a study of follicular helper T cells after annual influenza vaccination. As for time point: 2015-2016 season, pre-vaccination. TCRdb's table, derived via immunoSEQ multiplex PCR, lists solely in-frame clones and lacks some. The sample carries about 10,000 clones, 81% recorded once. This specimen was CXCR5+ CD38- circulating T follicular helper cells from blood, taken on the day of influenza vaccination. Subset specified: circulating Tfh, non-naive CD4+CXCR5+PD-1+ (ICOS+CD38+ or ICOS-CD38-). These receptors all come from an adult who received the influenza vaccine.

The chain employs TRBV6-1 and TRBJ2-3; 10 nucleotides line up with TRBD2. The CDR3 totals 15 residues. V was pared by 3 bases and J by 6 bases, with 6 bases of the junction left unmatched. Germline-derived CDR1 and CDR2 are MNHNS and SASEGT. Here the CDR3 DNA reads TGTGCCAGCAGTGAGAAAGCGGGAGGGCCGGATACGCAGTATTTT. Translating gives CASSEKAGGPDTQYF.

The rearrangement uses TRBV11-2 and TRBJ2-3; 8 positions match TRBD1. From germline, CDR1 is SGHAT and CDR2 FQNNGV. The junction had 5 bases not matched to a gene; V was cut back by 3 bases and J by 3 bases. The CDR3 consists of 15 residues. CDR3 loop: CASSFRGQRTDTQYF. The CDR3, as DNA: TGTGCCAGCAGCTTCAGGGGGCAGAGGACAGATACGCAGTATTTT.

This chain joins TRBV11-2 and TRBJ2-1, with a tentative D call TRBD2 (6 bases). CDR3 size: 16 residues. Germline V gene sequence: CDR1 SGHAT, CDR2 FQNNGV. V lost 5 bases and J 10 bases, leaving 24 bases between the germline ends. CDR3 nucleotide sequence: TGTGCCAGCAGCCTGCGGGGCGGGAACCAACAGCGAGAGCAGTTCTTC. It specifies CASSLRGGNQQREQFF.

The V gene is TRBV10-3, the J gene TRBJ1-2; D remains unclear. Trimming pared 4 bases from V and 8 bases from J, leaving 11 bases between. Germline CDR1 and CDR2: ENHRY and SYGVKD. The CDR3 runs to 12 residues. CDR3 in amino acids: CAISARVEGYTF. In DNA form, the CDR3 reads TGTGCCATCAGTGCGAGGGTAGAAGGCTACACCTTC.

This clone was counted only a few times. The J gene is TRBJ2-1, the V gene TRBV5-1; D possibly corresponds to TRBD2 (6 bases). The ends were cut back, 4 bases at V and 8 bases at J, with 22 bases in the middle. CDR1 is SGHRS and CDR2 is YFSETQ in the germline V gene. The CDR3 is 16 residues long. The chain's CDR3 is CASSLSPGSTVYEQFF. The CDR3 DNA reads TGCGCCAGCAGCCTCTCCCCCGGGAGCACGGTCTATGAGCAGTTCTTC.

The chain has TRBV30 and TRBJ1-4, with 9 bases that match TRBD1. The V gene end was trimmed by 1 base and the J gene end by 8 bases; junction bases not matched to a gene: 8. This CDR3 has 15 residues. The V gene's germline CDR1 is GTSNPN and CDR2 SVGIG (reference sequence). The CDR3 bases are TGTGCCTGGAGTGCTCGGACAGGGGTACGGGAAAAACTGTTTTTT. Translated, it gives CAWSARTGVREKLFF. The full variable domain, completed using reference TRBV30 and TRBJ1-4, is SQTIHQWPATLVQPVGSPLSLECTVEGTSNPNLYWYRQAAGRGLQLLFYSVGIGQISSEVPQNLSASRPQDRQFILSSKKLLLSDSGFYLCAWSARTGVREKLFFGSGTQLSVL.

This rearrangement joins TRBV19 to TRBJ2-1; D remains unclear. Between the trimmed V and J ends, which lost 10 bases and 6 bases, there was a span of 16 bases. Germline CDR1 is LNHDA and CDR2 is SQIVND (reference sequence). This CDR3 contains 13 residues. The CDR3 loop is CATAAETANEQFF. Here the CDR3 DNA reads TGTGCCACCGCCGCGGAAACCGCCAATGAGCAGTTCTTC.

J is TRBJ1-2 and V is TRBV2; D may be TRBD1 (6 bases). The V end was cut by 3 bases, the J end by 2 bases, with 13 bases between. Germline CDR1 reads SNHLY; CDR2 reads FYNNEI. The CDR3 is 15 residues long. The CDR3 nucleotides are TGTGCCAGCAGTGAGGAACAGGGAACCAACTATGGCTACACCTTC. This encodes CASSEEQGTNYGYTF.

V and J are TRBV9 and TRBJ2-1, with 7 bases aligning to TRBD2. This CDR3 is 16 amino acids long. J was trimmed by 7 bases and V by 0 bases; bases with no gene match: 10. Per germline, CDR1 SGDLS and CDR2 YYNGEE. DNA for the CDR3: TGTGCCAGCAGCGTAGGGGTGACTAGCTCTACAAATGAGCAGTTCTTC. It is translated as CASSVGVTSSTNEQFF.

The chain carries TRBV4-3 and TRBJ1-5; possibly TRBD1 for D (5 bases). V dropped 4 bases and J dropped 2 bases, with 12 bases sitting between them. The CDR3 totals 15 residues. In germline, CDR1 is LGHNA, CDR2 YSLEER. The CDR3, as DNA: TGCGCCAGCAGCCTCGAGCGGGGCCGCAATCAGCCCCAGCATTTT. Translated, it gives CASSLERGRNQPQHF.

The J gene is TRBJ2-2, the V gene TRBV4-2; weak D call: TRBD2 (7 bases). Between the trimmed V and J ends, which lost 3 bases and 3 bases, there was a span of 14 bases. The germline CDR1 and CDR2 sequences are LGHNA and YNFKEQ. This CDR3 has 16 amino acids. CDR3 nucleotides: TGTGCCAGCAGCCACCTGGGGGGGGCCGACACCGGGGAGCTGTTTTTT. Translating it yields CASSHLGGADTGELFF.

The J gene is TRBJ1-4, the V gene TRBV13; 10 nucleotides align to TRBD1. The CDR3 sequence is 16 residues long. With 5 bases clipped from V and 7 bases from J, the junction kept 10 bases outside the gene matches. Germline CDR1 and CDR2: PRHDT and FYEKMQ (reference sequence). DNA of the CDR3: TGTGCCAGCAGCCTCCGGACAGGGGGAGAGGCTGAAAAACTGTTTTTT. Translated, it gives CASSLRTGGEAEKLFF.

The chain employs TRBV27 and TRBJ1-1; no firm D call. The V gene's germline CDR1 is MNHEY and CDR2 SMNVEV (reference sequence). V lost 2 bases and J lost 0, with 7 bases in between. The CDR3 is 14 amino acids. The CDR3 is CASSLGRLNTEAFF. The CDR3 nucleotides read TGTGCCAGCAGTTTAGGGCGGCTGAACACTGAAGCTTTCTTT.

CDR3 loop: CASKKGSGYQPQHF. CDR3 bases: TGTGCCAGCAAAAAGGGCTCAGGGTATCAGCCCCAGCATTTT. The V and J genes are TRBV6-5 and TRBJ1-5; D is possibly TRBD1 (5 bases). Trimming shortened V by 7 bases and J by 5 bases, and 15 bases separated the two germline ends. Germline V gene lookup returns CDR1 MNHEY and CDR2 SVGAGI. CDR3 length: 14 residues.

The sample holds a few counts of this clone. CDR3 amino acids: CASRRPLGGTHLNSPLHF. The CDR3 nucleotides read TGTGCCAGCAGACGCCCCTTGGGGGGAACCCACCTGAATTCACCCCTCCACTTT. V is TRBV28 and J is TRBJ1-6, with D maybe TRBD1 (5 bases). Germline V gives CDR1 MDHEN, CDR2 SYDVKM. There are 18 residues in the CDR3. V lost 6 bases to trimming and J lost 7 bases, with 25 bases between them.

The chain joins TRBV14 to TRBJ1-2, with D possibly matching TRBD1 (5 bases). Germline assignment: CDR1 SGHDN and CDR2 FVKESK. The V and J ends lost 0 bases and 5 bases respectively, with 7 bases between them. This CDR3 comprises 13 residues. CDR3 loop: CASSQDREYGYTF. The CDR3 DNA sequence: TGTGCCAGCAGCCAAGACAGGGAGTATGGCTACACCTTC.

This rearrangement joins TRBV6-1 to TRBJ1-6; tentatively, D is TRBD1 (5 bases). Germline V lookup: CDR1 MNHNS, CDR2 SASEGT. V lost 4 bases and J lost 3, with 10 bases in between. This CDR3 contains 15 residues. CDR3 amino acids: CASSGGFLYNSPLHF. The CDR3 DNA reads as TGTGCCAGCAGTGGGGGGTTCCTCTATAATTCACCCCTCCACTTT.

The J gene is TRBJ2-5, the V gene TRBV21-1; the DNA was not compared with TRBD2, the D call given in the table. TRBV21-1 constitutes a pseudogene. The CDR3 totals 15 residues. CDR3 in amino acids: CASSKEPGAQETQYF. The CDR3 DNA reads TGTGCCAGCAGCAAAGAGCCGGGAGCCCAAGAGACCCAGTACTTC.

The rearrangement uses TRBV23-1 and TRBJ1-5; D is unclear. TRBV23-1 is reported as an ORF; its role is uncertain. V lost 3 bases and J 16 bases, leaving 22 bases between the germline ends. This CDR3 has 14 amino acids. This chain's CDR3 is CASSHRTEDQPEHF. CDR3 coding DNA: TGCGCCAGCAGTCATCGGACTGAGGACCAGCCTGAACATTTT.

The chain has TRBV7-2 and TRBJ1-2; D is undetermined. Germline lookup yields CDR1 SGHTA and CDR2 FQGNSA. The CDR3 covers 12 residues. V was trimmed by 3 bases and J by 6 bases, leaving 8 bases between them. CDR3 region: CASSLGYDGYTF. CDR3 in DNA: TGTGCCAGCAGCTTGGGATACGATGGCTACACCTTC.